Each of the 26 T cell receptor beta chains below was sequenced from the same sample in a study of blood T cells in healthy people across ages. A J-beta primer mix and a sample-barcoded 5' primer were used in a second PCR of roughly 6 to 12 cycles. MiXCR was run by TCRdb on the 5' RACE reads, yielding one entry per CDR3 protein. Of 800,000 or so distinct CDR3 sequences listed, around a quarter are singletons. These data were also filed under a second study, of T cells of mothers and their children.

The sample was blood. The receptors here all came from a boy between 10 and 17 years old in good health.

The rearrangement uses TRBV7-6 and TRBJ1-3, with a weak D call TRBD1 (5 bases). V lost 0 bases and J 4 bases, leaving 16 bases between the germline ends. The CDR3 is 17 residues long. Germline loops: CDR1 SGHVS, CDR2 FNYEAQ. The CDR3 spells CASSLAGGRFSGNTIYF. CDR3 in DNA: TGTGCCAGCAGCTTAGCCGGGGGTCGTTTTTCCGGAAACACCATATATTTT. Full variable domain (rest looked up from reference TRBV7-6 and TRBJ1-3): GAGVSQSPRYKVTKRGQDVALRCDPISGHVSLYWYRQALGQGPEFLTYFNYEAQQDKSGLPNDRFSAERPEGSISTLTIQRTEQRDSAMYRCASSLAGGRFSGNTIYFGEGSWLTVV.

In its sample, this clonotype was seen a few times. The chain recombines TRBV6-5 with TRBJ2-4; D gene ambiguous. The V gene lost 5 bases and the J gene lost 8 bases, with 16 bases spanning the gap. Looked up from germline, CDR1 is MNHEY and CDR2 is SVGAGI. The CDR3 extends over 14 amino acids. The CDR3 region is CASSRQTDSDIQYF. As DNA, the CDR3 is TGTGCCAGCAGTAGACAAACAGATTCGGACATTCAGTACTTC.

This clonotype has a handful of counts. This rearrangement joins TRBV24-1 to TRBJ2-6; D tentatively reads TRBD1 or TRBD2 (5 bases each). Trimming took off 4 bases at V and 0 bases at J, with 12 bases between the two ends. Per the germline V gene, CDR1 is KGHDR and CDR2 is SFDVKD. CDR3 size: 17 residues. This CDR3 reads CATSEGPGNSGANVLTF. The CDR3 coding sequence is TGTGCCACCAGTGAGGGACCAGGAAACTCTGGGGCCAACGTCCTGACTTTC.

This clonotype appeared a few times. The J gene is TRBJ2-5, the V gene TRBV7-2; the match to TRBD2 covers 15 bases. The tail of the sequence fits TRBJ2-1 better, so the J call may be wrong. The CDR3 contains 15 residues. Per germline, CDR1 SGHTA and CDR2 FQGNSA. CDR3 in DNA: TGTGCCAGCAGCCCAGGACTAGCGGGGGGGCCTGAGCAGTTCTTC. This encodes CASSPGLAGGPEQFF.

This rearrangement joins TRBV7-2 to TRBJ2-3; D gene ambiguous. Germline V gives CDR1 SGHTA, CDR2 FQGNSA. Trimming shortened V by 5 bases and J by 7 bases, and 10 bases separated the two germline ends. The CDR3 totals 12 residues. The CDR3 coding sequence is TGTGCCAGCAGCGCCGAGTTCCATACGCAGTATTTT. The encoded protein is CASSAEFHTQYF.

This clonotype was counted only a few times. The chain joins TRBV20-1 to TRBJ2-7; 14 nucleotides line up with TRBD2. Per the germline V gene, CDR1 is DFQATT and CDR2 is SNEGSKA (reference sequence). With V trimmed by 1 base and J by 2 bases, 16 bases remained unmatched. This CDR3 is 20 amino acids long. The CDR3 reads CSARAITGTSGSPLPYEQYF. In nucleotides, the CDR3 is TGCAGTGCTAGAGCCATAACCGGGACTAGCGGGAGCCCACTTCCCTACGAGCAGTACTTC.

The chain joins TRBV7-2 to TRBJ1-5; weak D call: TRBD1 (5 bases). CDR3 size: 14 residues. Germline V lookup: CDR1 SGHTA, CDR2 FQGNSA. V lost 5 bases, J lost 4 bases, and 12 bases lay in between. This CDR3 reads CASSDAGYNQPQHF. The CDR3 DNA sequence: TGTGCCAGCAGCGACGCAGGGTATAATCAGCCCCAGCATTTT.

The chain carries TRBV20-1 and TRBJ1-4; a possible D gene is TRBD1 (5 bases). The V gene's germline CDR1 is DFQATT and CDR2 SNEGSKA (reference sequence). V was cut by 3 bases and J by 5 bases, with 13 bases left in between. CDR3 length: 14 amino acids. The CDR3 DNA reads as TGCAGTGCTAGTCCGACAGCGATAAATGAAAAACTGTTTTTT. Translating gives CSASPTAINEKLFF.

In its sample, this clonotype was seen a few times. The CDR3 sequence is CSVPNTAGAGANVLTF. DNA of the CDR3: TGCAGCGTGCCCAACACAGCGGGAGCTGGGGCCAACGTCCTGACTTTC. V and J are TRBV29-1 and TRBJ2-6; TRBD2 matches at 8 bases. V trimming: 6 bases; J trimming: 2 bases; junction bases outside the gene matches: 9. Germline CDR1 reads SQVTM; CDR2 reads ANQGSEA. The CDR3 covers 16 residues.

This clonotype has a handful of counts. This chain connects TRBV12-3 or TRBV12-4 to TRBJ1-2; TRBD1 might be the D (5 bases). The CDR3 runs to 15 residues. V lost 3 bases, J lost 1 base, and 12 bases lay in between. The CDR3 DNA reads as TGTGCCAGCAGTTTGAGTTGGGGGAATAACTATGGCTACACCTTC. Its protein product is CASSLSWGNNYGYTF.

The rearrangement uses TRBV28 and TRBJ1-1; a weak D match, TRBD1 (6 bases). Trimming removed 3 bases at V and 4 bases at J, with 12 bases between. This CDR3 is 14 amino acids long. CDR1 is MDHEN, CDR2 SYDVKM, per germline. The CDR3 DNA is TGTGCCAGCAGTTTGGGGGGGCTGGGCACTGAAGCTTTCTTT. Translated, it gives CASSLGGLGTEAFF.

This clonotype has just a few counts. J is TRBJ2-1 and V is TRBV27; possibly TRBD2 for D (6 bases). The germline V gene encodes CDR1 MNHEY and CDR2 SMNVEV (reference sequence). V gave up 3 bases and J gave up 0 bases, with 15 bases separating them. The CDR3 has 17 amino acids. CDR3 DNA sequence: TGTGCCAGCAGTTTCCGGGACTCGGATTTCTCCTACAATGAGCAGTTCTTC. It codes for CASSFRDSDFSYNEQFF.

The chain employs TRBV7-8 and TRBJ2-5; perhaps TRBD1 as D (7 bases). Trimming took 1 base from V and 5 from J, leaving 14 bases between them. The CDR3 is 15 residues long. Germline V gives CDR1 SGHVS, CDR2 FQNEAQ. This CDR3 reads CASSLGDREDETQYF. CDR3 in DNA: TGTGCCAGCAGCTTAGGAGACAGGGAGGATGAGACCCAGTACTTC.

Here the CDR3 reads CASSMGVQPQHF. As DNA, the CDR3 is TGTGCCAGTAGTATGGGCGTTCAGCCCCAGCATTTT. The chain joins TRBV19 to TRBJ1-5; D remains ambiguous. The germline V gene encodes CDR1 LNHDA and CDR2 SQIVND (reference sequence). V was clipped by 3 bases and J by 6 bases, with 6 bases between them. The CDR3 runs 12 residues.

This chain uses TRBV27 with TRBJ1-4; D ambiguous. From germline, CDR1 is MNHEY and CDR2 SMNVEV (reference sequence). Trimming took off 6 bases at V and 5 bases at J, with 7 bases between the two ends. The length of the CDR3 is 12 residues. The CDR3 DNA is TGTGCCAGCAGAGCGGCGAATGAAAAACTGTTTTTT. Translating it yields CASRAANEKLFF.

This clonotype was detected a few times. The V call is TRBV19, the J call TRBJ1-1, with TRBD1 as a possible D gene (5 bases). V lost 9 bases and J 3 bases, leaving 17 bases between the germline ends. This CDR3 spans 14 amino acids. The V gene's germline CDR1 is LNHDA and CDR2 SQIVND (reference sequence). The CDR3 DNA reads TGTGCCAGCACGCGACGGGGCAGAGACACTGAAGCTTTCTTT. Translation: CASTRRGRDTEAFF.

The chain has TRBV7-8 and TRBJ1-2; 7 nucleotides match TRBD1. The CDR3 extends over 13 amino acids. Germline trimming cut 6 bases from V and 6 bases from J; bases unmatched to any gene: 7. CDR1 SGHVS and CDR2 FQNEAQ come from the germline V gene. This CDR3 is CASRPGTADGYTF. The CDR3 DNA reads as TGTGCCAGCAGACCCGGGACAGCGGATGGCTACACCTTC.

J is TRBJ2-7 and V is TRBV7-9; D could derive from TRBD1 or TRBD2 (5 bases each). Looked up from germline, CDR1 is SEHNR and CDR2 is FQNEAQ (reference sequence). The CDR3 length is 13 residues. V gave up 9 bases and J gave up 2 bases, with 14 bases separating them. CDR3 DNA sequence: TGTGCCAGTAGGGGACGGTCGCCCTACGAGCAGTACTTC. It encodes CASRGRSPYEQYF.

This clonotype was counted only a few times. The rearrangement joins TRBV7-9 to TRBJ1-4; 7 bases map to TRBD1. CDR3 size: 16 residues. Germline V gene lookup returns CDR1 SEHNR and CDR2 FQNEAQ (reference sequence). Unmatched junction bases numbered 11, after V lost 8 bases and J lost 2 bases. CDR3 amino acids: CASRDLQGLTNEKLFF. The CDR3 DNA reads TGTGCCAGCCGCGACTTACAGGGGTTGACTAATGAAAAACTGTTTTTT.

For this clonotype: At one end, the junction sequence differs from germline, possibly due to a read error. V usage is TRBV7-7 and J usage is TRBJ2-2; the match to TRBD1 covers 9 bases. Germline loops: CDR1 SSHAT, CDR2 FNYEAQ (reference sequence). The CDR3 sequence is 14 residues long. The CDR3, as DNA: TGTGCTAGCAGTCGGACAGGGGCGGTCGGGGAGCTGTTTTTT. Protein: CASSRTGAVGELFF.

This clonotype turned up a few times. Mismatch with germline at one junction end may stem from a read error. This chain links TRBV29-1 with TRBJ2-2; tentatively, D is TRBD1 (7 bases). Looked up from germline, CDR1 is SQVTM and CDR2 is ANQGSEA. There are 12 residues in the CDR3. DNA of the CDR3: TGCGGCGTTGCCAGGGGGGTCGGGGAGCTGTTTTTT. It yields the protein CGVARGVGELFF.

The V and J genes are TRBV28 and TRBJ2-4; 7 bases fit TRBD1. This CDR3 contains 14 residues. The germline V gene has CDR1 MDHEN and CDR2 SYDVKM. V was clipped by 6 bases and J by 3 bases; unmatched bases: 5. The CDR3 DNA reads TGTGCCAGCAGCCCAGGGACAGTCAAAAACATTCAGTACTTC. Its translation: CASSPGTVKNIQYF.

The chain has TRBV7-9 and TRBJ1-2, with D unclear. The germline CDR1 and CDR2 sequences are SEHNR and FQNEAQ (reference sequence). V lost 0 bases to trimming and J lost 8 bases, with 25 bases between them. This CDR3 contains 18 residues. This chain's CDR3 is CASSLARGSIREAEGYTF. CDR3 bases: TGTGCCAGCAGCTTAGCGAGAGGGTCGATTCGGGAAGCGGAAGGCTACACCTTC.

This clonotype was counted only a few times. The V gene is TRBV3-1, the J gene TRBJ2-5, with 8 bases matching TRBD1. Germline values: CDR1 LGHDT, CDR2 YNNKEL (reference sequence). V gave up 0 bases and J gave up 9 bases; unmatched junction bases: 6. The CDR3 runs 14 residues. CDR3 sequence reads: CASSQEAGGMSQYF. Written as DNA, the CDR3 is TGTGCCAGCAGCCAAGAGGCAGGGGGCATGTCCCAGTACTTC.

This clonotype was counted only a few times. This chain links TRBV20-1 with TRBJ1-1, with D unresolved. Germline V gene data show CDR1 as DFQATT and CDR2 as SNEGSKA (reference sequence). Trimming removed 5 bases from V and 6 bases from J, with 13 bases in between. The CDR3 has 12 residues. CDR3 in amino acids: CSALNPTPEAFF. In DNA form, the CDR3 reads TGCAGTGCTCTGAACCCGACCCCTGAAGCTTTCTTT.

The V gene is TRBV7-2, the J gene TRBJ2-3, with D perhaps given as TRBD1 or TRBD2 (5 bases each). The V gene lost 5 bases and the J gene lost 6 bases, with 9 bases spanning the gap. Germline V gene sequence: CDR1 SGHTA, CDR2 FQGNSA. This CDR3 has 12 residues. This CDR3 is CASSRGRDTQYF. The DNA of the CDR3 is TGTGCCAGCAGCCGGGGACGGGATACGCAGTATTTT.